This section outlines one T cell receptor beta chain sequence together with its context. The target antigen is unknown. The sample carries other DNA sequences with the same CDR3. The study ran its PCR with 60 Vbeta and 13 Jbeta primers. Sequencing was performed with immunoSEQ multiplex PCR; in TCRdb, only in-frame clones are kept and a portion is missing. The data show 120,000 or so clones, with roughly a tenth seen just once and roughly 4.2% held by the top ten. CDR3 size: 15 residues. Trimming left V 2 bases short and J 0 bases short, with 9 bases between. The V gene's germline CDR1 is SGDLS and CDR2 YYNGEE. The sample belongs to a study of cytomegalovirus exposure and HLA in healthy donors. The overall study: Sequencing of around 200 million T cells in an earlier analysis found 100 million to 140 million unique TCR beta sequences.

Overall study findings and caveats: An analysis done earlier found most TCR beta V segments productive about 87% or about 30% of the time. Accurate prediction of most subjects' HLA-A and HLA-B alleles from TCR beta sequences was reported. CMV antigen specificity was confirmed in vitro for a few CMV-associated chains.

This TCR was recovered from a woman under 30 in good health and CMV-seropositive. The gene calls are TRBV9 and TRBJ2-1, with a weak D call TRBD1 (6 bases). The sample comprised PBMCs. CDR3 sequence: CASSVTGSSYNEQFF. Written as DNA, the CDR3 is TGTGCCAGCAGCGTTACAGGGAGCTCCTACAATGAGCAGTTCTTC. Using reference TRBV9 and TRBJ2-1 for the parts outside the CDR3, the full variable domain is DSGVTQTPKHLITATGQRVTLRCSPRSGDLSVYWYQQSLDQGLQFLIQYYNGEERAKGNILERFSAQQFPDLHSELNLSSLELGDSALYFCASSVTGSSYNEQFFGPGTRLTVL.